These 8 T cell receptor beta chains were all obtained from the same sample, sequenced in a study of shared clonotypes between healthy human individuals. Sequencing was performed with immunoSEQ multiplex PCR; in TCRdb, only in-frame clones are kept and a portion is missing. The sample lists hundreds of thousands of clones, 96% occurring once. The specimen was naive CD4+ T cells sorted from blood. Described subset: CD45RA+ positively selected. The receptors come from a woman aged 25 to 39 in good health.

The chain's CDR3 is CASSFATDLSSYNEQFF. The CDR3 DNA reads as TGTGCCAGCAGTTTCGCCACAGATTTAAGCTCCTACAATGAGCAGTTCTTC. The chain is built from TRBV28 and TRBJ2-1; no clear D gene. There are 17 residues in the CDR3. Germline CDR1 is MDHEN and CDR2 is SYDVKM. Trimming pared 3 bases from V and 0 bases from J, leaving 15 bases between.

The CDR3 DNA reads as TGTGCCAGCAGCTTAGAAGCGGGGGCTTACGAGCAGTACTTC. Amino acid sequence: CASSLEAGAYEQYF. The chain combines TRBV11-3 with TRBJ2-7; 8 nucleotides line up with TRBD2. The germline V gene has CDR1 SGHNT and CDR2 YENEEA. Trimming at V came to 0 bases and at J to 4 bases, leaving 2 bases not matched to a gene. CDR3 length: 14 residues.

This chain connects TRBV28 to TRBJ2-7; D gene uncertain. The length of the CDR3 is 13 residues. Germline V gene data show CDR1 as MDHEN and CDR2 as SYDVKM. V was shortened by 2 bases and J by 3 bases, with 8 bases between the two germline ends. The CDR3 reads CASSLNPGYEQYF. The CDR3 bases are TGTGCCAGCAGTTTAAACCCCGGCTACGAGCAGTACTTC.

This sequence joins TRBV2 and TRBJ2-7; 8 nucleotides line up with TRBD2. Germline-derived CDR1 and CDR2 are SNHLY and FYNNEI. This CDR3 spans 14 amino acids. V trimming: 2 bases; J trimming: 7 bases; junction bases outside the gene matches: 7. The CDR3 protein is CASSEIAGMGEQYF. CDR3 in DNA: TGTGCCAGCAGTGAAATAGCGGGAATGGGGGAGCAGTACTTC. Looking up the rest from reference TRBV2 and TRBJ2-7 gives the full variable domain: EPEVTQTPSHQVTQMGQEVILRCVPISNHLYFYWYRQILGQKVEFLVSFYNNEISEKSEIFDDQFSVERPDGSNFTLKIRSTKLEDSAMYFCASSEIAGMGEQYFGPGTRLTVT.

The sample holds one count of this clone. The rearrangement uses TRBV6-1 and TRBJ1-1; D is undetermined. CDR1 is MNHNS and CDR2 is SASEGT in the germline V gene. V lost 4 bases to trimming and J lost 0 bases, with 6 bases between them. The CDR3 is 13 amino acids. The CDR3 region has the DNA TGTGCCAGCAGTGGATTCATGAACACTGAAGCTTTCTTT. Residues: CASSGFMNTEAFF.

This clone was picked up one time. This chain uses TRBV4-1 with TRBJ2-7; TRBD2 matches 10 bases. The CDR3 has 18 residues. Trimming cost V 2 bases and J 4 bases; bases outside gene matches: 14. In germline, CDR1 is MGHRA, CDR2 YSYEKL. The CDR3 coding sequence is TGCGCCAGCAGCCAACGCGGAACCGGGACTAGCGAGATTTACGAGCAGTACTTC. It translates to CASSQRGTGTSEIYEQYF.

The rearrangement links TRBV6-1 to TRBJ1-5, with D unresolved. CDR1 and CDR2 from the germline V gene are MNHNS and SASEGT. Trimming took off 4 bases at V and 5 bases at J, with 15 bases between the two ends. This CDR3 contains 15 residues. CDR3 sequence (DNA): TGTGCCAGCAGTGTTGGGCTCACGAGGGATCAGCCCCAGCATTTT. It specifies CASSVGLTRDQPQHF.

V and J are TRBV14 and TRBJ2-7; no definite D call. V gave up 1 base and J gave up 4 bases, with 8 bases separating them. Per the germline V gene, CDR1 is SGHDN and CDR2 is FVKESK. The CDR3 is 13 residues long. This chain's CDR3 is CASSQGVGYEQYF. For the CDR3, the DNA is TGTGCCAGCAGCCAAGGTGTGGGGTACGAGCAGTACTTC.